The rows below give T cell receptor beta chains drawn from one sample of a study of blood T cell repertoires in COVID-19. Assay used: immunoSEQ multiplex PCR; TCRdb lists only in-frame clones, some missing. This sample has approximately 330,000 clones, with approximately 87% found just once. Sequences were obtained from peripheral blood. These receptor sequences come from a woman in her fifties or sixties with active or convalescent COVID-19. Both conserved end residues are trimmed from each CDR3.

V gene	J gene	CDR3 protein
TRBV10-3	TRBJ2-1	AIKTSADEQF
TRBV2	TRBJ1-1	ASVPGQGAGNTEAF
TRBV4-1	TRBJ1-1	ASSQAAPRPGVGSTEAF
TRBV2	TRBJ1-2	ASSRDSSVYGYT
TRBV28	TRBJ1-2	ASSLGATAMRGYT
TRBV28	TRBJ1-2	ASSILTVPNYGYT
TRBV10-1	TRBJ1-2	ASSWTGGRDGYT
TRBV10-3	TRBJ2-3	AISGGQGGDTQY
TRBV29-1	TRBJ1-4	SGSGTGVGETNEKLF
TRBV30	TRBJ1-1	AWSNWGDTEAF
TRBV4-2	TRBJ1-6	ASSQDAGRSNSPLH
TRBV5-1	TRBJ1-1	ASSGQVGEAF
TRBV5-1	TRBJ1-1	ASSVAYTTEAF
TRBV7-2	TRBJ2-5	ASSLGGTYQETQY
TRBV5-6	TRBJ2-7	ASSLLAGGRGYEQY
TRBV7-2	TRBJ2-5	ASSQGQGSETQY
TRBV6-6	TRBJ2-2	ASSTPGKANTGELF
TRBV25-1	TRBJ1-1	ASGGARTEAF
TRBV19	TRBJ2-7	ASTSTGTASEQY
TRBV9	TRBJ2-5	ASSPSGTSGQETQY
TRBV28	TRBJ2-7	ASSFIGQAYEQY
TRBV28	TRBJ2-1	ASSLRGEQF
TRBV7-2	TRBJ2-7	ASSLDNYEQY
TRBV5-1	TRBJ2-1	ASKKTSDYNEQF
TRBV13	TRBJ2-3	ASSLLDGRSTDTQY
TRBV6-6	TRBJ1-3	ASSLNPVRDRSGNTIY
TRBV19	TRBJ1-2	ASRLDRDYGYT
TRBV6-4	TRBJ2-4	ASIGATSGSREAKNIQY
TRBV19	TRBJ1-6	ASRAQGKLYSPLH
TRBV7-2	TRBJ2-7	ASSLAGTQSYEQY
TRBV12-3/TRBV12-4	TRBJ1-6	ASSLVADSPLH
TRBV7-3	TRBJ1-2	ASSHSTGNYGYT
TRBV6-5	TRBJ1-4	ASSRGTVHEKLF
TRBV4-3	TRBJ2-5	ASSQDYQGLETQY
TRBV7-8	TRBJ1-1	ASKTDMNTEAF
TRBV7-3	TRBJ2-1	ASSLLGGSSYNEQF
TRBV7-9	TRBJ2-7	ASSDSSYEQY
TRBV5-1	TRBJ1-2	ASSGGQGRNGYT
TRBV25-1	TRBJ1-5	ASSEFGLNQPQH
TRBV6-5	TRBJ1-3	ASLSVAGNTIY
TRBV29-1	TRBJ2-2	SVKGQVMNTGELF
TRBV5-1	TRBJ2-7	ASSLVLQETYEQY
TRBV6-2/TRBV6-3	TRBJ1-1	ASSKTGGVNTEAF
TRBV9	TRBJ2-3	ASSVVGQGFEDTQY
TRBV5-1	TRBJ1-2	ASSYRGGEGYT
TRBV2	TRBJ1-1	ASSLRENTEAF